The clone carrying this T cell receptor (beta chain) has a handful of counts. The source of the sample is a study of spatial heterogeneity in lung cancer. Study background: Alpha-chain sequences were detected in numbers that were consistently lower than beta-chain sequences.

The time point denotes: sample taken at primary tumor resection. No cell sorting; template was whole RNA from tumor, lung tissue or PBMC. Donors were over 70 untreated early-stage non-small cell lung cancer patients. Every TCR cDNA molecule bore its own unique molecular identifier. TCRdb reanalysed the 5' RACE reads using MiXCR and keeps one entry per CDR3 protein. The sample carries tens of thousands of distinct CDR3 sequences, approximately 7% recorded once. This clonotype was obtained from a female donor with early-stage non-small cell lung cancer. The input for sequencing was PBMCs, taken at surgery.

The CDR3 protein is CASSVGGAEAFF. As DNA, the CDR3 is TGTGCCAGCAGCGTAGGGGGGGCTGAAGCTTTCTTT. This chain connects TRBV9 to TRBJ1-1, with a weak D call TRBD1 (5 bases). Trimming removed 0 bases at V and 6 bases at J, with 6 bases between. This CDR3 has 12 amino acids. Germline CDR1 is SGDLS and CDR2 is YYNGEE.